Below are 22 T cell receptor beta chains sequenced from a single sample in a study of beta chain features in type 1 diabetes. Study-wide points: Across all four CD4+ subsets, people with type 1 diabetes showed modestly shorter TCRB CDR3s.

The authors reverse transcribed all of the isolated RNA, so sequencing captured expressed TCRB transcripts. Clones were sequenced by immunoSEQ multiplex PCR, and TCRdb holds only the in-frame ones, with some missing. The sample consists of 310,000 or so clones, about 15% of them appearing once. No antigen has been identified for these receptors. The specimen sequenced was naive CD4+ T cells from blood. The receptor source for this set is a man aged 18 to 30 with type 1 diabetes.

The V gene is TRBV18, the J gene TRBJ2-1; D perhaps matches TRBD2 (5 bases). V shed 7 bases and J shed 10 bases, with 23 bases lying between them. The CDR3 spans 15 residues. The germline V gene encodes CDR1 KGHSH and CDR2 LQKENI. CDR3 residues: CASFLPGMRANEQFF. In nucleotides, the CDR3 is TGTGCCAGCTTCCTCCCGGGAATGAGGGCAAACGAGCAGTTCTTC.

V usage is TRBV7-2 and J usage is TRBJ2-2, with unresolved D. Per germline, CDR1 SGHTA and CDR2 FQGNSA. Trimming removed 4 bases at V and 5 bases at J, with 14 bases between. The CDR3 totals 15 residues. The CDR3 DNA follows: TGTGCCAGCAGCTCACTCGGTGTGTTGACCGGGGAGCTGTTTTTT. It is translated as CASSSLGVLTGELFF.

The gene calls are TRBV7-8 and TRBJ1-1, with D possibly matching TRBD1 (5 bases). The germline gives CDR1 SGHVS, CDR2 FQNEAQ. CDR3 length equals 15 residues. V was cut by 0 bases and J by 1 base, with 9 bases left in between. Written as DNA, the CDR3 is TGTGCCAGCAGCTTAGCGTATCAGGGGAACACTGAAGCTTTCTTT. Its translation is CASSLAYQGNTEAFF.

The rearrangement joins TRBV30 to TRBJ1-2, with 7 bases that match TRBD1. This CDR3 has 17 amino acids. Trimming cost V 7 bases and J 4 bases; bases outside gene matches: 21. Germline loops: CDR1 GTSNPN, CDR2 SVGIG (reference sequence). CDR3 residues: CAYAIGTAYLTIYGYTF. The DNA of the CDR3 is TGTGCCTACGCCATTGGGACAGCTTACCTGACTATCTATGGCTACACCTTC.

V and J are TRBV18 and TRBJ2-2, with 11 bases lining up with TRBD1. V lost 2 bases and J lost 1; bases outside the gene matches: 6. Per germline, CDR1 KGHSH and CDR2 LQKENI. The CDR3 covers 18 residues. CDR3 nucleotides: TGTGCCAGCTCACCAAAAGGACAGGGGGCCCTGAACACCGGGGAGCTGTTTTTT. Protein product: CASSPKGQGALNTGELFF.

The CDR3 DNA follows: TGTGCCAGCAGCTCGGTTACCGGGACTACCGGGGAGACCCAGTACTTC. Amino acid sequence: CASSSVTGTTGETQYF. The chain couples TRBV11-2 to TRBJ2-5, with 7 bases that match TRBD2. CDR3 size: 16 residues. Germline loops: CDR1 SGHAT, CDR2 FQNNGV. V lost 4 bases, J lost 5 bases, and 13 bases stayed unmatched. Full variable domain (remainder filled in from reference TRBV11-2 and TRBJ2-5): EAGVAQSPRYKIIEKRQSVAFWCNPISGHATLYWYQQILGQGPKLLIQFQNNGVVDDSQLPKDRFSAERLKGVDSTLKIQPAKLEDSAVYLCASSSVTGTTGETQYFGPGTRLLVL.

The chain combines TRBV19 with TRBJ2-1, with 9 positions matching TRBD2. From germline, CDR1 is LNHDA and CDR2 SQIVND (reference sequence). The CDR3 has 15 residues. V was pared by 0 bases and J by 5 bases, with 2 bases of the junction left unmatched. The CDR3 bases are TGTGCCAGTAGTATAGACAGACTAGCGGACAATGAGCAGTTCTTC. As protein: CASSIDRLADNEQFF.

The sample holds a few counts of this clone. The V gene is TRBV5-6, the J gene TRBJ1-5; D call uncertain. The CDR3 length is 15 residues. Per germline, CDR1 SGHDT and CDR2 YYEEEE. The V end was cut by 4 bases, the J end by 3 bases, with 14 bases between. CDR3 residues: CASSNGVGPNQPQHF. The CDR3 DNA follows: TGTGCCAGCAGCAACGGGGTAGGGCCCAATCAGCCCCAGCATTTT.

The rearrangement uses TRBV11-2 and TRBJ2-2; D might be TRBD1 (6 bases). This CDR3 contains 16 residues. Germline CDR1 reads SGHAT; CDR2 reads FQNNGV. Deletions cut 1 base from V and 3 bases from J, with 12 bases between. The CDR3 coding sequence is TGTGCCAGCAGCTTAGGGGGGCATTTCTACACCGGGGAGCTGTTTTTT. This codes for CASSLGGHFYTGELFF.

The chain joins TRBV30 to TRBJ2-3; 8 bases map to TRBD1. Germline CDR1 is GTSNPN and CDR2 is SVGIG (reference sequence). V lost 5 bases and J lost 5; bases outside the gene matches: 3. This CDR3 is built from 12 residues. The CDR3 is CAWQGAIDTQYF. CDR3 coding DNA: TGTGCCTGGCAGGGGGCGATAGATACGCAGTATTTT.

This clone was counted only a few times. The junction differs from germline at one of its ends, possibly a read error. CDR3 in amino acids: CASSPHNRGGNF. Written as DNA, the CDR3 is TGTGCCAGCAGTCCTCACAATAGGGGGGGGAACTTC. This chain joins TRBV28 and TRBJ1-2; possibly TRBD1 for D (6 bases). The CDR3 runs 12 residues. The germline V gene encodes CDR1 MDHEN and CDR2 SYDVKM.

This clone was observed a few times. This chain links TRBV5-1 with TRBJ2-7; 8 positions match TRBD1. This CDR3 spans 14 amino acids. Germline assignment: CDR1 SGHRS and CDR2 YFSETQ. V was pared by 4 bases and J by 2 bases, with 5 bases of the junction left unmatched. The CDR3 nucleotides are TGCGCCAGCAGCGTCACAGGGGGAACCTACGAGCAGTACTTC. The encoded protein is CASSVTGGTYEQYF. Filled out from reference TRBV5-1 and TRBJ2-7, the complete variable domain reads KAGVTQTPRYLIKTRGQQVTLSCSPISGHRSVSWYQQTPGQGLQFLFEYFSETQRNKGNFPGRFSGRQFSNSRSEMNVSTLELGDSALYLCASSVTGGTYEQYFGPGTRLTVT.

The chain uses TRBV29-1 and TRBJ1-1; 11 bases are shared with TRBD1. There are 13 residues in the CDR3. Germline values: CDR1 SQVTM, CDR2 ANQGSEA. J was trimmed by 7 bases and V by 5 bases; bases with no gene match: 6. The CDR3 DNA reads TGCAGCGTTTCGGGACAGGGGGTCGGTGAAGCTTTCTTT. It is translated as CSVSGQGVGEAFF.

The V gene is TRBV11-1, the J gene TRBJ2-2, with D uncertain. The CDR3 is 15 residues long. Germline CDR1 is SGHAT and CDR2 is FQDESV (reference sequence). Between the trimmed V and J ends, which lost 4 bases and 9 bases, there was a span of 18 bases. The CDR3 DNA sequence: TGTGCCAGCAGCTCCCAAGACTCAACCGGTCGGGAGCTGTTTTTT. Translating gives CASSSQDSTGRELFF. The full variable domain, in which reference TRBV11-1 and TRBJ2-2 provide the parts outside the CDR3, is EAEVAQSPRYKITEKSQAVAFWCDPISGHATLYWYRQILGQGPELLVQFQDESVVDDSQLPKDRFSAERLKGVDSTLKIQPAELGDSAMYLCASSSQDSTGRELFFGEGSRLTVL.

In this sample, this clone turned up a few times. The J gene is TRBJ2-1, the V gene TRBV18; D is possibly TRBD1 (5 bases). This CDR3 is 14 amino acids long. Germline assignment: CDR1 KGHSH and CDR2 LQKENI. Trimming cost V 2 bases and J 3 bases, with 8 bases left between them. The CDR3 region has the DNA TGTGCCAGCTCACCAGGGGCTGTCTACAATGAGCAGTTCTTC. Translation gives CASSPGAVYNEQFF.

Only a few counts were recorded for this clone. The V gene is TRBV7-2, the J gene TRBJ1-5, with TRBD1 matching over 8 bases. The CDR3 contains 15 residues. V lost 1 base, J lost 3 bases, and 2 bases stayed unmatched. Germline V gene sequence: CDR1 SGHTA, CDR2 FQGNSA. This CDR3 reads CASSLGTGPNQPQHF. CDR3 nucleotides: TGTGCCAGCAGCTTAGGGACAGGGCCCAATCAGCCCCAGCATTTT.

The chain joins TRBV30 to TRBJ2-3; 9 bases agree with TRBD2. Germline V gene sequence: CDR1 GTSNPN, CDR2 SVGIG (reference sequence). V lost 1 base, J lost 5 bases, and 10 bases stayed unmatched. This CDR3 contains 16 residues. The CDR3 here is CAWSGGPRGGGDTQYF. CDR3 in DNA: TGTGCCTGGAGTGGCGGCCCGCGGGGGGGAGGAGATACGCAGTATTTT.

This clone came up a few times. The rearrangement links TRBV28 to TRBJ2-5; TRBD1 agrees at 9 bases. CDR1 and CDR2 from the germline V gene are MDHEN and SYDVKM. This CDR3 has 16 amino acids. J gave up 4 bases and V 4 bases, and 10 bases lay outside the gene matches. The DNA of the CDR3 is TGTGCCAGCAGTTCAGTGGGGGGACAGGGTTTAGAGACCCAGTACTTC. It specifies CASSSVGGQGLETQYF.

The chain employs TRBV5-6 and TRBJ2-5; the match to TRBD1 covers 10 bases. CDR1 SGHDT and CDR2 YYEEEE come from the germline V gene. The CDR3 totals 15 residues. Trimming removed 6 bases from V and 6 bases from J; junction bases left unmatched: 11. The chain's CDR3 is CASTAWGQGWKTQYF. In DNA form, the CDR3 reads TGTGCCAGCACAGCTTGGGGACAGGGGTGGAAGACCCAGTACTTC.

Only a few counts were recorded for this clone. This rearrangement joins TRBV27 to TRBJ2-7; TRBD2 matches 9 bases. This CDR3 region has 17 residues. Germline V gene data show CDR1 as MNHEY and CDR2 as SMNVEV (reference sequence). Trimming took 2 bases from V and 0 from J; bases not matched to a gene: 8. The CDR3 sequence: CASSLVGSGSNSYEQYF. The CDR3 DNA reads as TGTGCCAGCAGTTTAGTGGGTAGCGGGAGCAACTCCTACGAGCAGTACTTC.

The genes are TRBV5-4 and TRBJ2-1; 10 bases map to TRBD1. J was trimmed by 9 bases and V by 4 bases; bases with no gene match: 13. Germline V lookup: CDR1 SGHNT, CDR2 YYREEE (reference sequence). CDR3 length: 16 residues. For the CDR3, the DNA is TGTGCCAGCAGCAAGGATAACGGACAGGGGGTTTCTGAGCAGTTCTTC. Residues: CASSKDNGQGVSEQFF.

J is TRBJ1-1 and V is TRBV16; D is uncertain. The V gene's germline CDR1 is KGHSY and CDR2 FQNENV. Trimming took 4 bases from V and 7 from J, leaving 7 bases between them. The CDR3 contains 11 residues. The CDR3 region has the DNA TGTGCCAGCAGCCCCTCCCTTGAAGCTTTCTTT. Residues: CASSPSLEAFF.